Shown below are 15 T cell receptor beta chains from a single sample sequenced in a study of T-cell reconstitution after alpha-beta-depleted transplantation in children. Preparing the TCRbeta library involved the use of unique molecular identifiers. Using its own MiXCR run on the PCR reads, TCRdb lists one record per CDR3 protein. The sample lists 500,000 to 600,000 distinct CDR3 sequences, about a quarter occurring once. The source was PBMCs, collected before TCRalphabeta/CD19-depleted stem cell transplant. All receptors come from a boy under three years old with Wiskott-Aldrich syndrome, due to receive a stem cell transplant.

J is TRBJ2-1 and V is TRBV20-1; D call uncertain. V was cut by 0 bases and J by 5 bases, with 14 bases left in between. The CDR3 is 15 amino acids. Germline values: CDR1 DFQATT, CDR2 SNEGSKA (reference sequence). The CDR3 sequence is CSARDRRRVHNEQFF. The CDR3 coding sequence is TGCAGTGCTAGAGATCGTCGACGGGTTCACAATGAGCAGTTCTTC.

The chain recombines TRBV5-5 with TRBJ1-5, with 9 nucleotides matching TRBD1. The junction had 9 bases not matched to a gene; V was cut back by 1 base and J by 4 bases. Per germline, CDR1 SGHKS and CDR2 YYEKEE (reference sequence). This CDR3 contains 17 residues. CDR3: CASSLILQGARNQPQHF. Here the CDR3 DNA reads TGTGCCAGCAGCTTGATTCTACAGGGGGCCAGGAATCAGCCCCAGCATTTT.

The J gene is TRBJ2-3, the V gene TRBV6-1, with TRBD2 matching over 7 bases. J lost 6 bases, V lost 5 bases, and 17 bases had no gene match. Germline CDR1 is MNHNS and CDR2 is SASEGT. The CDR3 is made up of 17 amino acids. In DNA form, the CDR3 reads TGTGCCAGCAGTCCCCTCCCTAGCGCGGGAGCAGGGGATACGCAGTATTTT. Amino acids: CASSPLPSAGAGDTQYF.

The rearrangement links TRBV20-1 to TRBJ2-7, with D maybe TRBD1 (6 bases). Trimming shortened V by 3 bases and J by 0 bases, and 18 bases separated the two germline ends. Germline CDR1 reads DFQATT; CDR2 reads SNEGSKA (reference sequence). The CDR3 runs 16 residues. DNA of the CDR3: TGCAGTGCTAGGGCAGACGAGGGACACTTCTCCTACGAGCAGTACTTC. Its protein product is CSARADEGHFSYEQYF.

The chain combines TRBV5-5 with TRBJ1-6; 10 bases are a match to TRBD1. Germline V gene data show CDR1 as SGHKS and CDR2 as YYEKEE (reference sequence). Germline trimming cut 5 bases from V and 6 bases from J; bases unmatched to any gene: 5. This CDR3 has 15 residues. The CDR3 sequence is CASSTTGGLNSPLHF. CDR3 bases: TGTGCCAGCAGTACGACAGGGGGCCTTAATTCACCCCTCCACTTT.

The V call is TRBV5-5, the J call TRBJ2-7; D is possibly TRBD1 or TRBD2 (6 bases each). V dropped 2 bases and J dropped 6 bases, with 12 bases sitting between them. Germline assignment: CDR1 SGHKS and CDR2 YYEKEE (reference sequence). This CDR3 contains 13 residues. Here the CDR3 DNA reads TGTGCCAGCAGCTTTGACAGGAGGGGCGAGCAGTACTTC. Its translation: CASSFDRRGEQYF. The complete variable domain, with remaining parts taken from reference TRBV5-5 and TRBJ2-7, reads DAGVTQSPTHLIKTRGQQVTLRCSPISGHKSVSWYQQVLGQGPQFIFQYYEKEERGRGNFPDRFSARQFPNYSSELNVNALLLGDSALYLCASSFDRRGEQYFGPGTRLTVT.

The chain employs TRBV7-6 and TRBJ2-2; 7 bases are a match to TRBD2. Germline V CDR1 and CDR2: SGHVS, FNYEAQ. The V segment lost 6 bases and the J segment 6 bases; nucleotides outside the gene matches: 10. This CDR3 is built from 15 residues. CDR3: CASRAWEGTPGELFF. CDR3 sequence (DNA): TGTGCCAGCAGGGCTTGGGAGGGGACCCCCGGGGAGCTGTTTTTT.

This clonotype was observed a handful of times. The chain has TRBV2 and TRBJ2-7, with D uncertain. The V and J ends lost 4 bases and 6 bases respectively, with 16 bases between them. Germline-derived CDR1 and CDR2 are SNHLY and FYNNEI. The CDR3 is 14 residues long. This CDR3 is CASSGVQAHFEQYF. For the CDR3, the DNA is TGTGCCAGCAGTGGGGTGCAGGCGCATTTCGAGCAGTACTTC.

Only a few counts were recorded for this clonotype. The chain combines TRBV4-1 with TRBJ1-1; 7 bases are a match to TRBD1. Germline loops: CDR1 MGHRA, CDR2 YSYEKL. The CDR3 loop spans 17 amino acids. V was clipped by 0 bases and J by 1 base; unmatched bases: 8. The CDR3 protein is CASSQDDRVGWNTEAFF. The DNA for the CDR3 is TGCGCCAGCAGCCAAGATGACAGGGTGGGCTGGAACACTGAAGCTTTCTTT.

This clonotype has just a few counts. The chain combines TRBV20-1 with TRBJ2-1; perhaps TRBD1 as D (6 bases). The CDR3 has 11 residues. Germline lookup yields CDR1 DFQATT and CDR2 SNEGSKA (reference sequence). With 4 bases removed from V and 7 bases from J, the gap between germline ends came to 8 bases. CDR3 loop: CSATRGNEQFF. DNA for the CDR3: TGCAGTGCTACGAGGGGGAATGAGCAGTTCTTC.

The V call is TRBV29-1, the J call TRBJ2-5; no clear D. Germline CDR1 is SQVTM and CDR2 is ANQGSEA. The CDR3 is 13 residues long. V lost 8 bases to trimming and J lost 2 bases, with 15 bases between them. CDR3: CSTTRTAQETQYF. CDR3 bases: TGCAGCACCACTCGGACGGCGCAAGAGACCCAGTACTTC. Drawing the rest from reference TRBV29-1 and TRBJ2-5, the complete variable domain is SAVISQKPSRDICQRGTSLTIQCQVDSQVTMMFWYRQQPGQSLTLIATANQGSEATYESGFVIDKFPISRPNLTFSTLTVSNMSPEDSSIYLCSTTRTAQETQYFGPGTRLLVL.

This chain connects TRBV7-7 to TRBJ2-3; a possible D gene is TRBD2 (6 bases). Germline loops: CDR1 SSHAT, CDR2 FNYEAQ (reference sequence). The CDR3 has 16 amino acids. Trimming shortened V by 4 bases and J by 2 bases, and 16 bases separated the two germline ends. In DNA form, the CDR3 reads TGTGCCAGCAGCTCTGGAGCGGGCCGCCTCACAGATACGCAGTATTTT. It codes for CASSSGAGRLTDTQYF. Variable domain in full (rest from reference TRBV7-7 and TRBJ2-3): GAGVSQSPRYKVTKRGQDVTLRCDPISSHATLYWYQQALGQGPEFLTYFNYEAQPDKSGLPSDRFSAERPEGSISTLTIQRTEQRDSAMYRCASSSGAGRLTDTQYFGPGTRLTVL.

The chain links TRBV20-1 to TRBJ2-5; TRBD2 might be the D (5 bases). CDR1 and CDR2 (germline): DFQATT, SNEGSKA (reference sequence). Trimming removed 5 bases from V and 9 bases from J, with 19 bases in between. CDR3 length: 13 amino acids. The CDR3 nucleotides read TGCAGTGCTCTAGATCCGGAGGCAGTGGCCCAGTACTTC. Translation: CSALDPEAVAQYF.

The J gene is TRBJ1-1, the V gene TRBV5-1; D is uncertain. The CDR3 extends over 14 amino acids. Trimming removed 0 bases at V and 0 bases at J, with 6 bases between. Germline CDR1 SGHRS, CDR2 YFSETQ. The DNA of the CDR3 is TGCGCCAGCAGCTTGGATGTAGTGAACACTGAAGCTTTCTTT. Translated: CASSLDVVNTEAFF. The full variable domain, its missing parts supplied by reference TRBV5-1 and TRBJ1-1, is KAGVTQTPRYLIKTRGQQVTLSCSPISGHRSVSWYQQTPGQGLQFLFEYFSETQRNKGNFPGRFSGRQFSNSRSEMNVSTLELGDSALYLCASSLDVVNTEAFFGQGTRLTVV.

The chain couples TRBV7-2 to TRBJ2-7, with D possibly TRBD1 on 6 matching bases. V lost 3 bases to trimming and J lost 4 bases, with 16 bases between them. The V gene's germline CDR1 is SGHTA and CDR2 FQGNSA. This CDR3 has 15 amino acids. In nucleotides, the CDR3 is TGTGCCAGCAGCTTCCGCCGGGACACCGGGTACGAGCAGTACTTC. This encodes CASSFRRDTGYEQYF.